This T cell receptor beta chain was documented in a study of T cells in Graves' hyperthyroidism and ophthalmopathy. Study-level results: It was a median around 6 months before onset that the model predicted ophthalmopathy.

Patients between 18 and 65 years old had hyperthyroidism, newly diagnosed and lasting under 2 months. Patients were excluded for uncontrolled infection, other autoimmune disease, pregnancy or lactation. There were TCR beta CDR3 regions amplified from RNA transcripts. The primer set for the first-round RT-PCR of the TCR CDR3 was HTBI. TCRdb ran MiXCR on the multiplex PCR reads and lists one entry per CDR3 protein. Of approximately 560,000 distinct CDR3 sequences listed, 15% to 19% are singletons. The CDR3 has 19 amino acids. Germline CDR1 LNHNV, CDR2 YYDKDF (reference sequence). The germline V and J ends were trimmed by 1 base and 0 bases, with 18 bases remaining between them. Details on this clonotype: Its antigen is as yet unknown.

The specimen was blood. J is TRBJ1-4 and V is TRBV15; D remains unclear. This clonotype originated in a woman between 25 and 40 years old with Graves' hyperthyroidism. In DNA, the CDR3 is TGTGCCACCAGCAGAGGGTCGGGAGTGGTTAAAGCAACTAATGAAAAACTGTTTTTT. Translated, it gives CATSRGSGVVKATNEKLFF.